A selection of T cell receptor beta chains follows, all from one sample in a study of shared clonotypes between healthy human individuals. The protocol was immunoSEQ multiplex PCR, while the TCRdb copy is restricted to in-frame clones and leaves out a portion. The profile shows about 2.2 million clones, just over 90% of them singletons. The sequencing sample was made of naive CD8+ T cells from PBMCs. The receptors were gathered from a man aged 18-30 years in good health. Some clones in this sample may be carry-over from other donors' samples. Each CDR3 is given with its conserved first and last residue.

CDR3: CASSPDLDRETQYF
V: TRBV6-5
J: TRBJ2-5

CDR3: CASSLGRGAYEQYF
V: TRBV28
J: TRBJ2-7

CDR3: CASSQWTGTEAFF
V: TRBV14
J: TRBJ1-1

CDR3: CASSPTVGQGGGSGQFF
V: TRBV5-1
J: TRBJ2-1

CDR3: CASSSSPGADTQYF
V: TRBV7-9
J: TRBJ2-3

CDR3: CASSRTDRGQETQYF
V: TRBV4-1
J: TRBJ2-5

CDR3: CAWSVVSYNEQFF
V: TRBV30
J: TRBJ2-1

CDR3: CASSQGQGTEAFF
V: TRBV14
J: TRBJ1-1

CDR3: CASSLGSTYEQYF
V: TRBV27
J: TRBJ2-7

CDR3: CATSTSGTDGYTF
V: TRBV15
J: TRBJ1-2

CDR3: CASSSNTLNTEAFF
V: TRBV28
J: TRBJ1-1

CDR3: CASSLRGGPNTGELFF
V: TRBV11-3
J: TRBJ2-2

CDR3: CASRADSYEQYF
V: TRBV2
J: TRBJ2-7

CDR3: CATKAYGTTNEKLFF
V: TRBV28
J: TRBJ1-4

CDR3: CASIGARVATNEKLFF
V: TRBV19
J: TRBJ1-4

CDR3: CASSFLSSVLPLSSYEQYF
V: TRBV28
J: TRBJ2-7

CDR3: CSSLRTSGNTDTQYF
V: TRBV29-1
J: TRBJ2-3

CDR3: CASSSAVYEQYF
V: TRBV7-9
J: TRBJ2-7

CDR3: CATSRASFWELGEQFF
V: TRBV15
J: TRBJ2-1

CDR3: CASSLIGGTGEFF
V: TRBV28
J: TRBJ2-2

CDR3: CASSQWSQGVYEQYF
V: TRBV4-1
J: TRBJ2-7

CDR3: CASRQTGDFNEKLFF
V: TRBV25-1
J: TRBJ1-4

CDR3: CASSQGTGVYNEQFF
V: TRBV7-8
J: TRBJ2-1

CDR3: CASSDVAGGRMNTGELFF
V: TRBV9
J: TRBJ2-2

CDR3: CASSTGGWGRANEKLFF
V: TRBV5-4
J: TRBJ1-4

CDR3: CASSDGTGQGGGNIQYF
V: TRBV9
J: TRBJ2-4

CDR3: CASSLGGLAGPYEQYF
V: TRBV5-6
J: TRBJ2-7

CDR3: CASSFRDVAYEQYF
V: TRBV27
J: TRBJ2-7

CDR3: CASSALPVNTEAFF
V: TRBV27
J: TRBJ1-1

CDR3: CASSLAGGRYYEQYF
V: TRBV5-1
J: TRBJ2-7

CDR3: CASSNGQGLGPQHF
V: TRBV19
J: TRBJ1-5

CDR3: CASWVQGQETQYF
V: TRBV2
J: TRBJ2-5

CDR3: CAISPSGGNQPQHF
V: TRBV10-3
J: TRBJ1-5

CDR3: CASSLRQSNQPQHF
V: TRBV27
J: TRBJ1-5

CDR3: CASSPLTDLNEQFF
V: TRBV27
J: TRBJ2-1

CDR3: CASSYGHNYGYTF
V: TRBV27
J: TRBJ1-2

CDR3: CASSQGSGSAYNEQFF
V: TRBV4-1
J: TRBJ2-1

CDR3: CATSRDRSSYEQYF
V: TRBV15
J: TRBJ2-7

CDR3: CASSYGQANYEQYF
V: TRBV6-6
J: TRBJ2-7

CDR3: CATSRDREKLFF
V: TRBV15
J: TRBJ1-4

CDR3: CAISEVRVSGTDTQYF
V: TRBV10-3
J: TRBJ2-3

CDR3: CASSFGSVRDTEEQYF
V: TRBV28
J: TRBJ2-7

CDR3: CASSSINGGGLNTEAFF
V: TRBV5-1
J: TRBJ1-1

CDR3: CASSQASGSGYEQYF
V: TRBV4-2
J: TRBJ2-7

CDR3: CASSFPGWDREAFF
V: TRBV7-2
J: TRBJ1-1

CDR3: CASSIWDTDQPQHF
V: TRBV19
J: TRBJ1-5

CDR3: CASSTREGLGLQYF
V: TRBV14
J: TRBJ2-3

CDR3: CATSVGARDHEQYF
V: TRBV2
J: TRBJ2-7